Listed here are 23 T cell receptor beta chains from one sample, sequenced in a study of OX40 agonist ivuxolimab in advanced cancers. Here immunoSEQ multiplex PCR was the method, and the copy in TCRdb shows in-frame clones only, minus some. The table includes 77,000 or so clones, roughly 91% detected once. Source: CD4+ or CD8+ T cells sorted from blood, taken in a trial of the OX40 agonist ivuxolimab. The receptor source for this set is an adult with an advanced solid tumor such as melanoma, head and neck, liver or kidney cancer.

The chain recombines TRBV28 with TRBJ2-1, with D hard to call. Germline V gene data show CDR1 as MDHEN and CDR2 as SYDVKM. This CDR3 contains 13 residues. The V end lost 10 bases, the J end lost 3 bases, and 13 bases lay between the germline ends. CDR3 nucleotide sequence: TGTGCCACTAGAGGCAGGTTCTACAATGAGCAGTTCTTC. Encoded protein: CATRGRFYNEQFF.

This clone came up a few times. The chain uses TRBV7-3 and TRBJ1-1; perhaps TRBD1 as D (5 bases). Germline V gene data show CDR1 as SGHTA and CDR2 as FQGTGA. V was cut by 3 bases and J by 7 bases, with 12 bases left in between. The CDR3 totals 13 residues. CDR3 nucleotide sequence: TGTGCCAGCAGCTTGGGGGACCCTAGTGAAGCTTTCTTT. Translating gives CASSLGDPSEAFF.

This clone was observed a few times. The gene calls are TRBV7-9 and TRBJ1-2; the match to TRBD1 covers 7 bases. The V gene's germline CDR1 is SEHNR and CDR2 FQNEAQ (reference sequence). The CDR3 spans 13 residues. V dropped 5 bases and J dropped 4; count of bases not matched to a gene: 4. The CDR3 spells CASSRDSFYGYTF. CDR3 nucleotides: TGTGCCAGCAGCAGGGACAGCTTCTATGGCTACACCTTC. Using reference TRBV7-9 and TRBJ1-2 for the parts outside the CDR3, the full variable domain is DTGVSQNPRHKITKRGQNVTFRCDPISEHNRLYWYRQTLGQGPEFLTYFQNEAQLEKSRLLSDRFSAERPKGSFSTLEIQRTEQGDSAMYLCASSRDSFYGYTFGSGTRLTVV.

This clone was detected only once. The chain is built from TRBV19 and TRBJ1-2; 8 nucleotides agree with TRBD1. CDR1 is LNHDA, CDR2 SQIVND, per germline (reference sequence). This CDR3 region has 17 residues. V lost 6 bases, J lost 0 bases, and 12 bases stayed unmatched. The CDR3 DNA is TGTGCCAGTAGGCACCAACGGGGACAGGAACCTAACTATGGCTACACCTTC. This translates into CASRHQRGQEPNYGYTF.

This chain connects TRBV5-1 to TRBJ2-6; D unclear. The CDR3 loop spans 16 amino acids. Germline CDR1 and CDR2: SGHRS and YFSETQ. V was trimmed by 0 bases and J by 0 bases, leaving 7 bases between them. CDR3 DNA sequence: TGCGCCAGCAGCTTGGAAGGCCGCTCTGGGGCCAACGTCCTGACTTTC. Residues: CASSLEGRSGANVLTF.

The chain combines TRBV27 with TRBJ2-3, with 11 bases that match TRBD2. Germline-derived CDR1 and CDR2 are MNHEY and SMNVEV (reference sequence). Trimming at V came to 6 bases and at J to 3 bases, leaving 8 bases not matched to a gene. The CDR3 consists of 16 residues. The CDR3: CASRDDLAGGTDTQYF. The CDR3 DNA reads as TGTGCCAGCAGAGATGATCTAGCGGGGGGTACAGATACGCAGTATTTT.

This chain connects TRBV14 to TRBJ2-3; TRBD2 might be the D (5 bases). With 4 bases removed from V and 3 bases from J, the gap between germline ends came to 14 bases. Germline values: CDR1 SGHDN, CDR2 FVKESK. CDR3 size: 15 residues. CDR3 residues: CASSPLGGSTDTQYF. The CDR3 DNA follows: TGTGCCAGCAGCCCATTAGGAGGTAGTACAGATACGCAGTATTTT.

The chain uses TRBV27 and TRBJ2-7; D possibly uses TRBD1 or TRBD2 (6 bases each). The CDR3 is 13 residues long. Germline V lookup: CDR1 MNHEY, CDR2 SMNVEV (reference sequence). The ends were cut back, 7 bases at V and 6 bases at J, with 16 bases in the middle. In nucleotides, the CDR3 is TGTGCCAGCAAAATGAGAGGGGGGTTCGAGCAGTACTTC. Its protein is CASKMRGGFEQYF.

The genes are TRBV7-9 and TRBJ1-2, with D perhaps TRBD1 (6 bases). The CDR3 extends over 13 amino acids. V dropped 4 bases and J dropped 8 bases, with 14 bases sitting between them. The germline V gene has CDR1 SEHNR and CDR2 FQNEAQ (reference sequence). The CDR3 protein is CASSSNRVRGYTF. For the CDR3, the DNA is TGTGCCAGCAGCTCAAACAGGGTTCGGGGCTACACCTTC.

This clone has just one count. The CDR3 bases are TGCGCCAGCAGACCCGACGGCGTTAATGAAAAACTGTTTTTT. Its translation: CASRPDGVNEKLFF. V is TRBV10-1 and J is TRBJ1-4; D gene ambiguous. CDR3 length equals 14 residues. The V gene lost 6 bases and the J gene lost 4 bases, with 12 bases spanning the gap. The germline gives CDR1 WNHNN, CDR2 SYGVQD (reference sequence).

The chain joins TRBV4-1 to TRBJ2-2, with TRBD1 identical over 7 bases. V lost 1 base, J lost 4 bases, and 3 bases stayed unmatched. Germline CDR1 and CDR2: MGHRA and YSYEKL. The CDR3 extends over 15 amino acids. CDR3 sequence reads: CASSQGGQFTGELFF. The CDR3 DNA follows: TGCGCCAGCAGCCAAGGGGGACAGTTCACCGGGGAGCTGTTTTTT.

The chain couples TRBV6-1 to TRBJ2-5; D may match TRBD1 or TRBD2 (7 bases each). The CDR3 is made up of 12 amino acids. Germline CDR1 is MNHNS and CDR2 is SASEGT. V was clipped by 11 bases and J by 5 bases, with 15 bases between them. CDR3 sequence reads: CAGEGQTETQYF. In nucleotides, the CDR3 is TGTGCCGGGGAGGGACAGACGGAGACCCAGTACTTC.

Written as DNA, the CDR3 is TGTGCCAGCTCCAGCCAGGCACCCCACACCGGGGAGCTGTTTTTT. This codes for CASSSQAPHTGELFF. The chain has TRBV18 and TRBJ2-2; no firm D call. This CDR3 is built from 15 residues. The V gene's germline CDR1 is KGHSH and CDR2 LQKENI. Trimming pared 6 bases from V and 3 bases from J, leaving 14 bases between.

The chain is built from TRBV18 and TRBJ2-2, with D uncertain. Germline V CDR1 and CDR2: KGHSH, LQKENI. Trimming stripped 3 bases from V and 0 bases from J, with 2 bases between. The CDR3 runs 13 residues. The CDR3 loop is CASSPPNTGELFF. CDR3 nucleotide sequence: TGTGCCAGCTCACCCCCGAACACCGGGGAGCTGTTTTTT.

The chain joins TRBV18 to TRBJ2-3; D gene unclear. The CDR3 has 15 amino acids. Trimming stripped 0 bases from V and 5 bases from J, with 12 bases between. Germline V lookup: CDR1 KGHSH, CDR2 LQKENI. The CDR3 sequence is CASSPPSSWQDTQYF. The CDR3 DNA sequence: TGTGCCAGCTCACCACCGTCGAGCTGGCAAGATACGCAGTATTTT.

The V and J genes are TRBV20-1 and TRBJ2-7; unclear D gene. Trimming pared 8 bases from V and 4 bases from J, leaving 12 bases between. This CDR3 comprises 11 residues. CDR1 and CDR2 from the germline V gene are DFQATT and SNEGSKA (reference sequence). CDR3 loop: CSSGVNYEQYF. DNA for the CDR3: TGCAGTAGTGGGGTAAATTACGAGCAGTACTTC.

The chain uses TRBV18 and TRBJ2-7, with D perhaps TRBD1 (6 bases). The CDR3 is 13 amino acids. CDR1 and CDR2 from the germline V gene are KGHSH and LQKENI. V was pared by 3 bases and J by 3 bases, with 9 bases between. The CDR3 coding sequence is TGTGCCAGCTCACCCGAAGGGGGCTACGAGCAGTACTTC. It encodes CASSPEGGYEQYF.

CDR3 region: CASSSPTGSSEKLFF. For the CDR3, the DNA is TGTGCCAGCAGTTCTCCGACAGGGTCTAGTGAAAAACTGTTTTTT. The V call is TRBV27, the J call TRBJ1-4, with 7 bases matching TRBD1. Trimming at V came to 4 bases and at J to 7 bases, leaving 9 bases not matched to a gene. The CDR3 spans 15 residues. The germline CDR1 and CDR2 sequences are MNHEY and SMNVEV (reference sequence).

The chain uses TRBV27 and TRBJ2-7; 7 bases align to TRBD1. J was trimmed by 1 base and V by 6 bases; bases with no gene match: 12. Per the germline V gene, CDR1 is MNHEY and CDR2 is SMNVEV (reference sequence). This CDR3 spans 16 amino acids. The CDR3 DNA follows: TGTGCCAGCAGGCCTTTGACAGGGCCGGATTCCTACGAGCAGTACTTC. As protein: CASRPLTGPDSYEQYF.

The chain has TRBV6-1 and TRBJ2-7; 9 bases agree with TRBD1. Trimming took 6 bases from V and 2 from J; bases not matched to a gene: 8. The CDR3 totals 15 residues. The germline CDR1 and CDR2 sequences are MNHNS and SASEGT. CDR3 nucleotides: TGTGCCAGCAGGAGCGGACAGGGGCGGCCCTACGAGCAGTACTTC. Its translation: CASRSGQGRPYEQYF.

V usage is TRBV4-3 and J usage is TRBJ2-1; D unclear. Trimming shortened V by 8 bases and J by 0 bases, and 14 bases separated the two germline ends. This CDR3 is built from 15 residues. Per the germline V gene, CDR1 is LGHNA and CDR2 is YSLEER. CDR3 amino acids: CASARGPSSYNEQFF. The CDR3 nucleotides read TGCGCCAGCGCCCGAGGTCCGAGCTCCTACAATGAGCAGTTCTTC.

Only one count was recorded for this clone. The CDR3: CASSEDRGRGEAFF. CDR3 DNA sequence: TGTGCCAGCAGCGAGGACAGGGGGCGCGGTGAAGCTTTCTTT. The rearrangement joins TRBV7-8 to TRBJ1-1, with 11 bases lining up with TRBD1. This CDR3 spans 14 amino acids. CDR1 SGHVS and CDR2 FQNEAQ come from the germline V gene. After removal of 5 bases from V and 7 bases from J, the junction contained 6 bases not matched to a gene.

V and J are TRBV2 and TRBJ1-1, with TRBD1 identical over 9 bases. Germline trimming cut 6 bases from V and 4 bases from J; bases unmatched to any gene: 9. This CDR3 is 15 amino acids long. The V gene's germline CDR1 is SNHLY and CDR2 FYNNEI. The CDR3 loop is CASSTQGALGTEAFF. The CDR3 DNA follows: TGTGCCAGCAGCACACAGGGGGCGTTGGGCACTGAAGCTTTCTTT.